This record looks at one T cell receptor (beta chain) sequence and its context. Its antigen is unknown. Germline is not matched at one junction end, which may reflect a read error. The library relied on RT-PCR. The reads were generated on an Illumina HiSeq 2500. TCRdb reprocessed the public reads (quality trimming at Q25 with fastp, clone calling with MiXCR) and kept in-frame beta chains. Rows with one shared CDR3 protein collapse into an entry with the most common genes and DNA. Present in this sample are under 500,000 distinct CDR3 sequences, 10% to 11% of which were seen just once. Clones ranked in the top ten supply about 12% of the sample. The data stem from a study of response to subunit inactivated influenza vaccine (dated by TCRdb to between 2018 and 2020). Some background on the complete study: Deep quantitative T cell receptor repertoire profiling was used in the study to track responses to a trivalent subunit inactivated influenza vaccine. Points the paper makes about the study in general: It was suggested by the authors that each seasonal influenza vaccination may recruit only a limited number of new T cells.

Via the germline V gene (reference sequence), CDR1 is DFQATT and CDR2 SNEGSKA. Counted from cysteine to phenylalanine, this CDR3 has 11 amino acids. The retained sequence is limited to the CDR3, 33 bases, with the frame set at the first base. According to the study, the label for this sample's time point signals: 45 days after influenza vaccine administration. The chain was built from TRBV20-1 and TRBJ1-1; the D region possibly corresponds to TRBD1 (5 bases align). Specimen: PBMCs from blood, collected roughly 47 days after vaccination. This clonotype was sampled from a man between 45 and 60 years old who received an inactivated influenza vaccine. Donor details come from another sample of the same person, matched by shared clones. CDR3 protein: CSARDGAAALF. The DNA sequence is TGCAGTGCTAGAGATGGGGCGGCCGCTCTCTTT.